The T cell receptor (beta chain) described here comes from a study of T cells in Graves' hyperthyroidism and ophthalmopathy (dated by TCRdb to between 2017 and 2020). About the study as a whole: Peripheral blood was collected at initial diagnosis, before any treatment. To identify distinguishing TCR V-J signatures, a discovery cohort of around 100 patients was used, comprising roughly 45 with Graves' ophthalmopathy and under 60 with stable Graves' hyperthyroidism. Whether ophthalmopathy could be predicted prospectively was tested in an independent validation cohort made up of 18 to 20 hyperthyroidism patients plus 17 patients who later progressed to ophthalmopathy. The 90 to 100 discovery patients were randomly divided into training and test sets at a 7:3 ratio. In about 6 Graves' hyperthyroidism patients, the study also compared T-cell repertoires from thyroid tissue with T-cell repertoires from blood. After sampling, hyperthyroidism patients received methimazole starting at 30 mg daily, and ophthalmopathy patients received high-dose intravenous methylprednisolone. The paper describes TCR Vbeta CDR3 sequencing of 120 to 150 peripheral blood samples, made up of roughly 40 ophthalmopathy patients, 70 to 80 hyperthyroidism patients and 17 progressor patients. What the authors observed across the whole study: In cross-validation, a model built on a 13 V-J signature told ophthalmopathy apart from stable hyperthyroidism with 87.88% sensitivity and around 84% specificity, and in testing the same model reached 80%/75%. Most expanded thyroid clonotypes (frequency above 0.001) were also found in blood, which suggests that blood repertoires may mirror thyroid immune responses. In validation, the model predicted progression to ophthalmopathy with over 65% sensitivity and 72% to 75% specificity, a median of around 6.6 months before onset. No statistical method was used to set the sample size in advance, and investigators knew the group allocation.

For CDR1 and CDR2, the germline V gene lists MDHEN and SYDVKM. Including the terminal cysteine and phenylalanine, the CDR3 comprises 15 residues. The CDR3 DNA has 45 bases and is translated from base 1. Relative to germline, V is missing 4 bases and J is missing 4 bases, with 9 bases of the junction outside any gene match. Stable Graves' hyperthyroidism was defined as no progression to ophthalmopathy during 18 months of follow-up. Hyperthyroidism patients were newly diagnosed, had a disease duration of under 2 months, and were aged 18 to 65 years. Patients with uncontrolled infections, other autoimmune diseases, pregnancy or lactation were excluded. Diagnoses were established on the basis of clinical symptoms, serum thyroxine and TRAb, thyroid ultrasound, and orbital computed tomography. PBMCs were isolated from 10 ml of fresh peripheral blood by Ficoll-Paque density gradient centrifugation. Total RNA was extracted using Trizol reagent, and RNA quality was assessed on an Agilent 2100 Bioanalyzer.

The TCR beta CDR3 regions were amplified from RNA transcripts. The TCR CDR3 was subjected to a first round of RT-PCR using the HTBI primer set and the Qiagen OneStep RT-PCR kit. A second multiplex PCR round built the libraries, followed by size selection and purification. Paired-end sequencing of the libraries was performed with 100 bp reads on an Illumina HiSeq2000. Per the authors' processing: SOAPnuke was used to process the raw data, with reads discarded if the reads contained adapters or uncalled bases, had a mean Phred below 15, or lacked an exact constant-primer or identifier match. High-quality paired reads were merged with COPE v1.2.5, and unique nucleotide sequences were defined as clonotypes. MiTCR v1.1 was used to align the clonotypes against IMGT TRBV, TRBD and TRBJ reference segments. The analysis included only V-J combinations with a frequency above 0.0001, which together covered over 98% of the repertoires. A TCS score was defined as the ratio of F50 (clonal expansion) to E x V (chaos), with BLOSUM62-based TCRdist applied between CDR3 peptides within each V-J. Welch's t-statistics and random forest reduced just over 500 V-J features to some 14, which were used in a naive Bayes classifier (R e1071). In TCRdb, the public reads were trimmed at Q25 with fastp and aligned with MiXCR, with productive beta chains retained. Rows with a matching CDR3 protein are joined into one entry that keeps the most common DNA and genes. What appears here as the V and J calls and clone size reflects TCRdb's work, not the paper's. The sample table holds about 200,000 distinct CDR3 sequences, of which about 18% were seen once. Just under 45% of the sample lies in the top ten.

In the case of this clonotype: Its recognized antigen is unknown. Base-call qualities are not available, and no considerably larger clone is one nucleotide away.

The sequencing input was blood. The sequence derives from a man aged 35 to 55 with Graves' hyperthyroidism. The rearrangement joined TRBV28 to TRBJ1-1; 7 bases in the junction line up with TRBD1. The base sequence is TGTGCCAGCAGTTACAGGGGAGGGAGCGGCACTGAAGCTTTCTTT. This codes for CASSYRGGSGTEAFF.